This entry describes one T cell receptor beta chain. Under the authors' procedure: From reference gene primer amplification, estimates of nucleated cell counts were derived. Clones were read by immunoSEQ multiplex PCR, and TCRdb kept only the in-frame ones, dropping some. Clonal size and the V and J genes are those of that table, whereas D and trimming came from the DNA. Of around 260,000 clones in the sample, about nine tenths were seen once. This specimen comes from a study of blood T cell repertoires in COVID-19. Study details: The origin of the acute and convalescent COVID-19 samples was the United States, Italy and Spain. Sources were T cells, B-cell-depleted T cells, or PBMCs; the material itself was cDNA or gDNA.

This receptor was taken from a woman in her 40s who had recovered from COVID-19. Sequencing input: peripheral blood.

CDR3 DNA: TGTGCCAGCAGCCAAGGCCGCAGGGCTTACGAGCAGTACTTC. Its translation is CASSQGRRAYEQYF. The chain couples TRBV3-1 (or the pseudogene TRBV3-2) to TRBJ2-7; weak D call: TRBD1 (5 bases). V was shortened by 1 base and J by 4 bases, with 11 bases between the two germline ends. Germline CDR1 LGHDT, CDR2 YNNKEL (reference sequence). The CDR3 is made up of 14 amino acids.